This TCR beta chain was recovered during a study of TIL therapy for anti-PD-1-resistant metastatic lung cancer (dated by TCRdb to the early 2020s). Study-wide context: Enrolled patients had a median age of around 51 years (range about 38-80) and a median tumor PD-L1 proportion score of around 6%. T cell receptor beta sequencing of tumor and peripheral blood served to follow clonotypes across the tumor, the expanded TIL product, and serial blood samples. Most of the cohort had lung adenocarcinoma, including a handful of EGFR-mutant tumors and two ALK-rearranged tumors, and half of the patients were either current or former smokers. Across the cohort, whole-exome sequencing showed a median non-synonymous tumor mutation burden of less than 1.7 mutations per megabase.

TCR beta CDR3 regions were amplified from genomic DNA with the immunoSEQ v3 hsTCRB kit using bias-controlled multiplex PCR. The TCR libraries were sequenced on an Illumina NextSeq 500 to roughly 2 million read pairs for survey level or 5-6 million read pairs for deep level. For the original study's pipeline: Clonality was reported by immunoSEQ Analyzer software, which also assigned V, D and J genes and filtered out non-productive sequences. Repertoires were compared by productive Simpson clonality and by the Morisita overlap index of productive TRB rearrangements between infused TIL and blood. TCRdb holds this immuneACCESS table with in-frame rearrangements only. Some clones are missing; in checked studies, unresolved V genes explain under half, and the rest has no known cause. The V and J calls and clone size are taken from that table; D and trimming were inferred from the DNA. In all, the sample holds 95,000 or so clones, and roughly two thirds of those were seen once. The biggest ten clones account for roughly 9.8% of the sample.

The time point label of this sample denotes: pre-treatment sample, taken before nivolumab and TIL therapy. The baseline tumor samples, taken from the same resection that was used to grow TIL, were excised metastases, most often pleural nodules or supraclavicular lymph nodes. Before any PD-1/PD-L1 blockade was given, tumors were harvested, nivolumab was then administered, and patients who progressed went on to receive lymphodepletion, an infusion of expanded TIL, and IL-2. A phase I trial run at two centers enrolled adults with stage 4 NSCLC between 2017 and January 2020. Samples were obtained from a single-arm, open-label phase I trial in which tumor-infiltrating lymphocyte therapy with nivolumab was evaluated in advanced non-small cell lung cancer. Portions of each resected tumor were snap-frozen in liquid nitrogen and stored at -80 °C. Using laser-capture macrodissection, tumor regions of interest were selected on H&E sections, then pulverized into approximately 15 mg aliquots and extracted using Qiagen Allprep kits.

The CDR3 measures 14 amino acids from cysteine to phenylalanine. Only the CDR3 part of the read is kept: 42 bases, read in frame from the first base. From a lookup of the germline V gene (reference sequence), CDR1 and CDR2 are SEHNR and FQNEAQ. V is reduced by 6 bases and J by 5 bases, leaving a spacing of 16 bases between them. Concerning this clone: No antigen is known for it. Per-nucleotide qualities are absent, and no much larger clonotype sits a single base away.

General findings and caveats noted by the study authors: Higher clonality and lower diversity were observed in expanded TIL cultures than in baseline intratumoral T cells (median clonality around 5.9% vs 31%, p < 0.0001). The study protocol defined all tumor marker inferences as exploratory. Because the cohort was highly selected, with more treatment-naive, never-smoker and oncogene-addicted patients than is typical, generalizability is limited. Clonal turnover during TIL culture was high, and many clones enriched in the product were not detected in the baseline tumor, suggesting clonal contraction rather than faithful expansion.

The rearrangement joined TRBV7-9 to TRBJ1-1, with TRBD1 as a weak D call on 6 bases. The receptor comes from a person between 25 and 79 years old with non-small cell lung cancer. The sample consisted of tumor tissue, taken at baseline. CDR3 loop: CASSNSQGRTEAFF. The sequenced DNA is TGTGCCAGCAGTAATAGTCAGGGGAGGACTGAAGCTTTCTTT.